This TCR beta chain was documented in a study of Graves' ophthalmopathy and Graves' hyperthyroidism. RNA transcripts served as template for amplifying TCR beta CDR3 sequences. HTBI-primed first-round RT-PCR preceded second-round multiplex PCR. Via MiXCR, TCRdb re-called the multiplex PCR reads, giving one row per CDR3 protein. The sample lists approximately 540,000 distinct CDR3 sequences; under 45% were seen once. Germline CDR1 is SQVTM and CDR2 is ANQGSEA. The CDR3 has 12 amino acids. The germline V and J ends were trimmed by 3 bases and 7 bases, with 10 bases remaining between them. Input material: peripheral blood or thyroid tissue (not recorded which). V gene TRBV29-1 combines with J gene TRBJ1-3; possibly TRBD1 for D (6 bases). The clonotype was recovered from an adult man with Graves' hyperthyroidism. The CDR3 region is CSVDRQGNTIYF. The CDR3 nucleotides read TGCAGCGTTGATCGGCAGGGGAACACCATATATTTT.